The present T cell receptor (beta chain) was sequenced within a study of human T cells and chemical hapten exposure. Time point given: patch test 1, 2 weeks after DPC sensitization. Treatment of the sample: therapeutic diphenylcyclopropenone sensitization with weekly scalp DPC. Staff drew blood before applying each patch test. Trimming pared 6 bases from V and 3 bases from J, leaving 10 bases between. The germline V gene encodes CDR1 MNHEY and CDR2 SVGAGI. The CDR3 consists of 13 residues. TCRdb reprocessed the RACE reads with MiXCR, giving one entry per CDR3 protein. The table records tens of thousands of distinct CDR3 sequences, about 31% of them present only once.

The J gene is TRBJ2-3, the V gene TRBV6-5; a weak D match, TRBD1 (5 bases). The receptor was derived from a man aged 40-50 years with alopecia areata. Some clones in this sample may be carry-over from other donors' samples. This specimen consisted of whole blood, obtained in connection with sensitization to the hapten diphenylcyclopropenone (DPC). This CDR3 is CASRKPGTDTQYF. For the CDR3, the DNA is TGTGCCAGCAGAAAACCAGGGACAGATACGCAGTATTTT.